These T cell receptor beta chains were read from a single sample in a study of shared T cell receptors in the human thymus. TCRdb keeps only in-frame clones here, not all; method: immunoSEQ multiplex PCR. The sample includes 700,000 to 750,000 clones, 70% to 90% seen only once; the top ten take 0.0095% to 0.011%. These same data were also listed under a study on human thymus T cells.

The sequencing input was thymocytes. The receptors were sampled from a girl less than two years old with a congenital heart defect. Both conserved end residues are part of each CDR3. A D gene is named only where the DNA matches it firmly. Not every row has a clone size; where given, it reads once, few, many or a size class.

>TRBV6-1|few|TRBJ1-6|-
CASKSDGSYNSPLHF
TGTGCCAGCAAGTCAGATGGCTCCTATAATTCACCCCTCCACTTT
>TRBV5-5|-|TRBJ1-1|TRBD1
CASSLGQGGTEAFF
TGTGCCAGCAGCTTGGGACAGGGCGGGACTGAAGCTTTCTTT
>TRBV28|-|TRBJ2-7|TRBD1
CASSFSGRFGQGGMFNEQYF
TGTGCCAGCAGTTTCTCGGGCCGCTTTGGACAGGGGGGCATGTTCAACGAGCAGTACTTC
>TRBV6-1|-|TRBJ1-5|-
CASVAGVDNNQPQHF
TGTGCCAGCGTAGCCGGGGTTGATAACAATCAGCCCCAGCATTTT
>TRBV12-5|-|TRBJ2-1|-
CASGLWQGYNEQFF
TGTGCTAGTGGTTTGTGGCAGGGGTACAATGAGCAGTTCTTC
>TRBV4-1|-|TRBJ2-1|TRBD2
CASSQVERSSGEVRSSYNEQFF
TGCGCCAGCAGCCAAGTTGAGCGGTCTAGCGGGGAGGTACGGAGCTCCTACAATGAGCAGTTCTTC
>TRBV6-1|-|TRBJ1-5|-
CASSVRGSNQPQHF
TGTGCCAGCAGTGTAAGGGGTAGCAATCAGCCCCAGCATTTT
>TRBV12-5|-|TRBJ1-1|TRBD1
CASGLAYSPTGLNTEAFF
TGTGCTAGTGGTTTGGCGTACTCTCCGACAGGGCTGAACACTGAAGCTTTCTTT
>TRBV5-1|-|TRBJ2-1|-
CASSLRRVSYNEQFF
TGCGCCAGCAGCTTGAGGAGGGTCTCCTACAATGAGCAGTTCTTC
>TRBV11-3|-|TRBJ2-3|TRBD2
CASRSARVAGGDTQYF
TGTGCCAGCAGATCGGCTAGAGTGGCCGGGGGGGATACGCAGTATTTT
>TRBV5-1|-|TRBJ2-6|-
CASSLNSRVPSGANVLTF
TGCGCCAGCAGCTTGAACTCCCGCGTTCCTTCTGGGGCCAACGTCCTGACTTTC
>TRBV5-6|-|TRBJ1-3|-
CASSFRFRFRNTIYF
TGTGCCAGCAGCTTTCGGTTTAGATTTCGAAACACCATATATTTT
>TRBV19|once|TRBJ1-3|-
CASSIEGKTGDSGNTIYF
TGTGCCAGTAGTATAGAAGGCAAGACAGGCGACTCTGGAAACACCATATATTTT
>TRBV5-5|-|TRBJ1-1|-
CASSLAGRIVGNTEAFF
TGTGCCAGCAGCTTGGCCGGCAGGATCGTAGGGAACACTGAAGCTTTCTTT
>TRBV12-5|-|TRBJ1-6|-
CASGLVHPGKSPLHF
TGTGCTAGTGGTTTGGTACACCCAGGCAAGTCACCCCTCCACTTT
>TRBV27|-|TRBJ2-7|-
CASSAPSRPLCEQYF
TGTGCCAGCAGTGCACCTAGCCGCCCCCTTTGCGAGCAGTACTTC
>TRBV19|-|TRBJ1-2|-
CASSSQESNYGYTF
TGTGCCAGTAGCTCGCAGGAATCTAACTATGGCTACACCTTC
>TRBV14|once|TRBJ2-3|-
CASSESQGGDTQYF
TGTGCCAGCAGCGAATCCCAGGGGGGTGATACGCAGTATTTT
>TRBV6-5|-|TRBJ1-1|TRBD1
CASSFSGGTENTEAFF
TGTGCCAGCAGTTTTTCAGGGGGAACTGAAAACACTGAAGCTTTCTTT
>TRBV6-4|-|TRBJ2-6|-
CASSDGPGANVLTF
TGTGCCAGCAGTGACGGGCCGGGGGCCAACGTCCTGACTTTC
>TRBV10-3|-|TRBJ1-4|-
CAISEEGETHATNEKLFF
TGTGCCATCAGTGAGGAGGGGGAGACCCATGCAACTAATGAAAAACTGTTTTTT
>TRBV5-1|once|TRBJ1-2|-
CASSLDTLKTVSGYTF
TGCGCCAGCAGCTTGGATACGCTTAAGACAGTTTCCGGCTACACCTTC
>TRBV9|-|TRBJ2-7|TRBD1
CASSATGAYEQYF
TGTGCCAGCAGCGCGACAGGGGCCTACGAGCAGTACTTC
>TRBV7-7|-|TRBJ2-7|-
CASSPARGTEQYF
TGTGCCAGCAGCCCCGCCAGGGGTACCGAGCAGTACTTC
>TRBV5-5|-|TRBJ2-3|TRBD2
CASSSRSGDSTDTQYF
TGTGCCAGCAGCTCGAGGAGCGGGGACAGCACAGATACGCAGTATTTT
>TRBV15|-|TRBJ2-2|TRBD1
CATSGQGRSGELFF
TGTGCCACCTCAGGACAGGGGAGGTCCGGGGAGCTGTTTTTT